This T cell receptor beta chain originates from a study of cytomegalovirus exposure and HLA in healthy donors. Overall study: About 80 million unique TCR sequences came from HLA-typed donors in an early release.

As concerns this clone: Its antigen is undetermined.

The PCR employed 60 Vbeta primers together with 13 Jbeta primers. Assay used: immunoSEQ multiplex PCR; TCRdb lists only in-frame clones, some missing. The sample yields under 200,000 clones, about 75% seen once. Study results and limitations: Indistinguishable V segments, including TRBV6-2 and TRBV6-3, were excluded. High sensitivity and specificity were reportedly achieved when the classifier diagnosed cytomegalovirus status.

Trimming took off 0 bases at V and 8 bases at J, with 19 bases between the two ends. This CDR3 spans 16 amino acids. CDR1 LGHNA and CDR2 YNFKEQ come from the germline V gene. Material for sequencing was PBMCs. This TCR was recovered from a man aged 50-59 years in good health and CMV-seropositive. V usage is TRBV4-2 and J usage is TRBJ1-2, with D uncertain. CDR3 nucleotide sequence: TGTGCCAGCAGCCAAGATCGAGCGGAAACCGGACGGGGCTACACCTTC. Its translation is CASSQDRAETGRGYTF.